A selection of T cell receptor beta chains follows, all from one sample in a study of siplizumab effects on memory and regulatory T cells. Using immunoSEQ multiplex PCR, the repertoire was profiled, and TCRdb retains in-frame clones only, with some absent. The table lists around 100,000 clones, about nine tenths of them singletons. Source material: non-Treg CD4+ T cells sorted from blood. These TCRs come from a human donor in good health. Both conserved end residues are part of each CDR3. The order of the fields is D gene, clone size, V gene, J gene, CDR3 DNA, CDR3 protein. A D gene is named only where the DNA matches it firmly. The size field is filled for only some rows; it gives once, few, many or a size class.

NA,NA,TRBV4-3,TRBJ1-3,TGCGCCAGCAGCCAAGAGATACGCAGAAACACCATATATTTT,CASSQEIRRNTIYF
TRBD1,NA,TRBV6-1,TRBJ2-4,TGTGCCAGCAGTACACTTGACAGGGCTCGAAACATTCAGTACTTC,CASSTLDRARNIQYF
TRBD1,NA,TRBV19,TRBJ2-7,TGTGCCAGTAGTGTGGGACAGGGGAGGAGGAAGCAGTACTTC,CASSVGQGRRKQYF
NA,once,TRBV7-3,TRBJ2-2,TGTGCCAGCAGCCTGGGCCCCGGGGAGCTGTTTTTT,CASSLGPGELFF
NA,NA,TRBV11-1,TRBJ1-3,TGTGCCAGCAGCCTGAAGGCTTCAAGGGGAAACACCATATATTTT,CASSLKASRGNTIYF
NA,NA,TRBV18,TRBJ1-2,TGTGCCAGCTCACCCCCCCATACTAACTATGGCTACACCTTC,CASSPPHTNYGYTF
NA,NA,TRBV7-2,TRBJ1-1,TGTGCCAGCAGCTTAGATCGGGGAGGGAATGAAGCTTTCTTT,CASSLDRGGNEAFF
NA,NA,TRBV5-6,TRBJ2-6,TGTGCCAGCAGCTTTGTAGGGGGCTCTGGGGCCAACGTCCTGACTTTC,CASSFVGGSGANVLTF
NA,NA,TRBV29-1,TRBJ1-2,TGCAGCGTTGAGGGGGCTGGGGGCTACACCTTC,CSVEGAGGYTF
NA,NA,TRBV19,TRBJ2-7,TGTGCCAGTAGTATAGCGGACGGCGCCTACGAGCAGTACTTC,CASSIADGAYEQYF
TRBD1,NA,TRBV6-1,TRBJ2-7,TGTGCCAGCAGTGAGGGACAGAAGCAGTACTTC,CASSEGQKQYF
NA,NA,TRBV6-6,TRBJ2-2,TGTGCCAGCAGTTACGGGTCATCTGGGGGCGGGGAGCTGTTTTTT,CASSYGSSGGGELFF
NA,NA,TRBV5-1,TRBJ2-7,TGCGCCAGCAGCCCCTGGGATCTATTAGGGGAGCAGTACTTC,CASSPWDLLGEQYF
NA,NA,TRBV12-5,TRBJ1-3,TGTGCTAGTGGTTTGAGGGGAATTTCCCCCTGGTACTCTGGAAACACCATATATTTT,CASGLRGISPWYSGNTIYF
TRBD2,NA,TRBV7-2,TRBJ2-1,TGTGCCAGCAGCTTAGTGGGGACTAGCGAAAATGGTGAGCAGTTCTTC,CASSLVGTSENGEQFF
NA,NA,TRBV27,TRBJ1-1,TGTGCCAGCAGTCTTCAAAGGAGCAACACTGAAGCTTTCTTT,CASSLQRSNTEAFF
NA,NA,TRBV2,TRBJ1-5,TGTGCCAGCAGTGAAAGTCTACAGGGAGGTCAGCCCCAGCATTTT,CASSESLQGGQPQHF
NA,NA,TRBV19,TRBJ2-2,TGTGCCAGTAGTAGATTTAGCGGAAACACCGGGGAGCTGTTTTTT,CASSRFSGNTGELFF
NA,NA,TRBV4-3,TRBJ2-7,TGCGCCAGCAGCCAAGATCGTAGGGGAGCGGGCGAGCAGTACTTC,CASSQDRRGAGEQYF
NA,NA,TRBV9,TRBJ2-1,TGTGCCAGCAGCGTAGCCCTACGGAATGAGCAGTTCTTC,CASSVALRNEQFF
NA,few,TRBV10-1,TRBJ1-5,TGCGCCAGCAGGGGTTACAAGGACCCTTGGGAGCCCCAGCATTTT,CASRGYKDPWEPQHF
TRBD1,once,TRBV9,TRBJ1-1,TGTGCCAGCAGTCAGGGGGTAGGCACTGAAGCTTTCTTT,CASSQGVGTEAFF
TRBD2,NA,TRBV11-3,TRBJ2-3,TGTGCCAGCAGCCCTCGCCTAGCGGACACAGATACGCAGTATTTT,CASSPRLADTDTQYF
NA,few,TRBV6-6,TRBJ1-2,TGTGCCAGCAGTGAGAAGCCGGGACTGAGCTATGGCTACACCTTC,CASSEKPGLSYGYTF
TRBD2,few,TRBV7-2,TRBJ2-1,TGTGCCAGCAGCTTAGAAGGGACTAGCAGAAGCTCCTACAATGAGCAGTTCTTC,CASSLEGTSRSSYNEQFF
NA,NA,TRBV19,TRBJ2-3,TGTGCCAGTAGTATAGGACTAGCAGATACGCAGTATTTT,CASSIGLADTQYF
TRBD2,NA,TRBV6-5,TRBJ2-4,TGTGCCAGCAGTACGCGGGAGCGCGGAAACATTCAGTACTTC,CASSTRERGNIQYF
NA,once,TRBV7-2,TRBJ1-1,TGTGCCAGCAGCTTAGCGTACAGAAACACTGAAGCTTTCTTT,CASSLAYRNTEAFF
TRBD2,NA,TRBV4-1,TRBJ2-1,TGCGCCAGCAGCCAAGGGGGGACTAGCGGGAGAATGTACAATGAGCAGTTCTTC,CASSQGGTSGRMYNEQFF
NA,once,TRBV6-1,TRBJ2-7,TGTGCCAGCAGTTGGGAGGCGAACTACGAGCAGTACTTC,CASSWEANYEQYF
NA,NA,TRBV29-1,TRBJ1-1,TGCAGCGTTGAAGATTTAGGGAGGGCTTTCTTT,CSVEDLGRAFF
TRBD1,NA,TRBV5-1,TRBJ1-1,TGCGCCAGCAGCTCTAACAGGGGACGGGAAACTGAAGCTTTCTTT,CASSSNRGRETEAFF
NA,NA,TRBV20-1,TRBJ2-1,TGCAGTGCCAGGACTAAACATGAGCAGTTCTTC,CSARTKHEQFF
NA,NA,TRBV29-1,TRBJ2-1,TGCAGCGTTGAAAAGCGGAACTCCTACAATGAGCAGTTCTTC,CSVEKRNSYNEQFF
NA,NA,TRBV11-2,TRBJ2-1,TGTGCCAGCAGCTTACAGAGGCCACTAGCCGGCTACAATGAGCAGTTCTTC,CASSLQRPLAGYNEQFF
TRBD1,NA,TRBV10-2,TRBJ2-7,TGCGCCAGCAGTGGACCGGGACAGGGTTACGAGCAGTACTTC,CASSGPGQGYEQYF
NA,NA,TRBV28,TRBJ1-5,TGTGCCAGCAGTCCCGGGGCGGGAGGGAGCAATCAGCCCCAGCATTTT,CASSPGAGGSNQPQHF
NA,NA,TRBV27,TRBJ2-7,TGTGCCAGCAGTTTCGTGGAGAGATCCTACGAGCAGTACTTC,CASSFVERSYEQYF
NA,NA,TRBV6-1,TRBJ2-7,TGTGCCAGCAGTGAATTTTATGAGCAGTACTTC,CASSEFYEQYF
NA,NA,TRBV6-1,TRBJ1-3,TGTGCCAGCAGTGATCAACCGCTCTCTGGAAACACCATATATTTT,CASSDQPLSGNTIYF
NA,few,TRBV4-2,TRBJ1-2,TGTGCCAGCAGCCAAGATCCAGGGTTCATGTATGGCTACACCTTC,CASSQDPGFMYGYTF
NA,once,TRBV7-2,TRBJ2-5,TGTGCCAGCAGCTCCCTAGGACGCAACCAAGAGACCCAGTACTTC,CASSSLGRNQETQYF
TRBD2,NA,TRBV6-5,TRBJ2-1,TGTGCCAGCAGTTACGGGACTAGCGGGAGTTACAATGAGCAGTTCTTC,CASSYGTSGSYNEQFF
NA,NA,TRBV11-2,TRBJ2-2,TGTGCCAGCAGCTTAGGTGGGCGGGGGCTGTTTTTT,CASSLGGRGLFF
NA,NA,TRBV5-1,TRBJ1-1,TGCGCCAGCAGTTCGTCTTCGAGGGGCATCACTGAAGCTTTCTTT,CASSSSSRGITEAFF
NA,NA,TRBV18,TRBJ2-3,TGTGCCAGCTCCCCGGGGCCGTCAGATACGCAGTATTTT,CASSPGPSDTQYF
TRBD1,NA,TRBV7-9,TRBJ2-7,TGTGCCAGCAGCCGCGACAGGGTAAGGTACGAGCAGTACTTC,CASSRDRVRYEQYF
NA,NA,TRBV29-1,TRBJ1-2,TGCAGCGTTGAAGATCAGGTATGGGGCTATGGCTACACCTTC,CSVEDQVWGYGYTF
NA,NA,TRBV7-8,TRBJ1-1,TGTGCCAGCAGCTTGGCCCTGAACACTGAAGCTTTCTTT,CASSLALNTEAFF
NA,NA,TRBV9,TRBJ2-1,TGTGCCAGCAGCACAAGGGGTGAGCAGTTCTTC,CASSTRGEQFF